A selection of T cell receptor beta chains follows, all from one sample in a study of T-cell memory formation after mild COVID-19. TCRdb reprocessed the 5' RACE reads via MiXCR and lists one record per CDR3 protein. The data contain some 120,000 distinct CDR3 sequences, less than 6.5% of them singletons. What was sequenced was PBMCs or a T cell subset sorted from them (not recorded which). The receptor source for this set is an adult woman who had mild COVID-19 (a few samples of this study predate the infection). Cell type and time point are not known. The CDR3 runs from the conserved cysteine through the conserved F or W. The D gene is left open where the match is weak. Where a row states a size, it is once, few, many or the class of an expanded clone; other rows omit it.

>many|TRBV20-1|-|TRBJ1-5
TGCAGTGCTAGAGATTCCAATCAGCCCCAGCATTTT
CSARDSNQPQHF
>-|TRBV19|-|TRBJ2-3
TGTGCCAGTAGTATGAAGCGGGGACAAGATACGCAGTATTTT
CASSMKRGQDTQYF
>-|TRBV30|-|TRBJ2-2
TGTGCCTGGAGACAGGGACCGACGACCGGGGAGCTGTTTTTT
CAWRQGPTTGELFF
>few|TRBV12-3/TRBV12-4|TRBD1|TRBJ2-3
TGTGCCAGCCACCAGTCAGGGGGCCTAACAGATACGCAGTATTTT
CASHQSGGLTDTQYF
>many|TRBV20-1|-|TRBJ2-7
TGCAGTGCCACCCCCCCACCTCTTCTCCACGAGCAGTACTTC
CSATPPPLLHEQYF
>-|TRBV7-9|TRBD1|TRBJ2-7
TGTGCCAGCAGCCGAAGTGGGACAGGGGGCTCCTACGAGCAGTACTTC
CASSRSGTGGSYEQYF
>many|TRBV4-3|-|TRBJ2-3
TGCGCCAGCAGCCAACAGGGGCGCACAGATACGCAGTATTTT
CASSQQGRTDTQYF
>-|TRBV9|-|TRBJ1-4
TGTGCCAGCAGCGTAGCCTCAGGGACTAATGAAAAACTGTTTTTT
CASSVASGTNEKLFF
>few|TRBV20-1|TRBD2|TRBJ2-1
TGCAGTGCTAGAGACCCGGGGGGATATAAGGGGTACAATGAGCAGTTCTTC
CSARDPGGYKGYNEQFF
>-|TRBV2|-|TRBJ2-5
TGTGCCAGCAGTGAAGCCTTTTACGGGACCCAGTACTTC
CASSEAFYGTQYF
>few|TRBV6-5|-|TRBJ2-3
TGTGCCAGCAGTTACCCGGGGGTCCCCACAGATACGCAGTATTTT
CASSYPGVPTDTQYF
>many|TRBV5-4|-|TRBJ2-5
TGTGCCAGCAGCCCTGAGTTTTGGGTCGGCGGGGAAGAGACCCAGTACTTC
CASSPEFWVGGEETQYF
>many|TRBV2|-|TRBJ2-7
TGTGCCAGCAGTGAAGCAAGGGGAAACGAGCAGTACTTC
CASSEARGNEQYF
>-|TRBV5-1|-|TRBJ2-3
TGCGCCAGCAGCTTGGGAGGGGCCCCAACAGATACGCAGTATTTT
CASSLGGAPTDTQYF
>many|TRBV12-3/TRBV12-4|-|TRBJ1-2
TGTGCGATCCAACGTGGAGTTAACTATGGCTACACCTTC
CAIQRGVNYGYTF
>-|TRBV20-1|-|TRBJ2-7
TGCAGTGCTAGAGATCACTTAGGGGCCCCCTACGAGCAGTACTTC
CSARDHLGAPYEQYF
>-|TRBV29-1|-|TRBJ2-1
TGCAGCGCCCGTAGTTTTTCCAGCTCCTACAATGAGCAGTTCTTC
CSARSFSSSYNEQFF